This T cell receptor (beta chain) was sequenced for a study of T cells in Graves' hyperthyroidism and ophthalmopathy. Study results and limitations: In blood, most of the thyroid clonotypes expanded above 0.001 were also present.

The germline gives CDR1 SNHLY, CDR2 FYNNEI. The CDR3 is 14 amino acids. The V and J ends lost 6 bases and 5 bases, in that order; junction bases with no gene match: 7. This clonotype was picked up many times. Antigen unknown. TCR beta CDR3 sequences were amplified from RNA transcripts. The HTBI primer set was used in a first-round RT-PCR of the TCR CDR3. TCRdb called the multiplex PCR reads again in MiXCR, with one record for every CDR3 protein. The repertoire consists of approximately 620,000 distinct CDR3 sequences, with approximately 15% occurring once and the leading ten covering approximately 3.5%.

This receptor was identified in a woman aged 40 to 50 with Graves' ophthalmopathy. V and J are TRBV2 and TRBJ1-5; 7 positions agree with TRBD1. The sample consisted of blood. In nucleotides, the CDR3 is TGTGCCAGCAGCTCCACTACAGGGGATCAGCCCCAGCATTTT. This encodes CASSSTTGDQPQHF.